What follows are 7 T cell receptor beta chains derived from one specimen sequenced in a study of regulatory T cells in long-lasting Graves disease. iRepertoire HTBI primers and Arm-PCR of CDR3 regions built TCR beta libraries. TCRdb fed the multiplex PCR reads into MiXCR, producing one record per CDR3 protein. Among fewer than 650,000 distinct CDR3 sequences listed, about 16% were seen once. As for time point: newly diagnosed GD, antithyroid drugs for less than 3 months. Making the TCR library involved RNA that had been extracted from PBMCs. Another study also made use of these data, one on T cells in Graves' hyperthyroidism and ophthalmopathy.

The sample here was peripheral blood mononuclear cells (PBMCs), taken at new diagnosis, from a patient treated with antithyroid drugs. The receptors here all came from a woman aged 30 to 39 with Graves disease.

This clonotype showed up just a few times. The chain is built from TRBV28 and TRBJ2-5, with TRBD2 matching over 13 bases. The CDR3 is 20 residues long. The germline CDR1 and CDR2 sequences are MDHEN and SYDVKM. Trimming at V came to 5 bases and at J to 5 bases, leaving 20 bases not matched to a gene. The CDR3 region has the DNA TGTGCCAGCAGTAAGGCCGGGACAGGGGTGTTACTAGCGGGAGGGGAGACCCAGTACTTC. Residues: CASSKAGTGVLLAGGETQYF.

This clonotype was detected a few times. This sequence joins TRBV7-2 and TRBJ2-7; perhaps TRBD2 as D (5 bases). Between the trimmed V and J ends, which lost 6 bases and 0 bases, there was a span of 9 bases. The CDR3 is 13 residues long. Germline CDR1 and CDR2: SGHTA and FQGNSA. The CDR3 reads CASRPGVSYEQYF. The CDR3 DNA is TGTGCCAGCAGGCCCGGGGTCTCCTACGAGCAGTACTTC.

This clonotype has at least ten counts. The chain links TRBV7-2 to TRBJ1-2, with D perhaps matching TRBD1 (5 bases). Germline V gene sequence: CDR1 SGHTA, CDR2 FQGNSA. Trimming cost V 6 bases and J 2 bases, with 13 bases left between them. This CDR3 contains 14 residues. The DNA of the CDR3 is TGTGCCAGCAGACCTGGGGGAGTAAACTATGGCTACACCTTC. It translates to CASRPGGVNYGYTF.

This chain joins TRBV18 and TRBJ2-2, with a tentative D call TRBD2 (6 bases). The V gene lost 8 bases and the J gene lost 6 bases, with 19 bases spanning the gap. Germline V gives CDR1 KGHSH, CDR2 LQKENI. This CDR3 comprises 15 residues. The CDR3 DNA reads TGTGCCAGCGCCCGCAGGGAGGTTAGGTCCGGGGAGCTGTTTTTT. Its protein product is CASARREVRSGELFF.

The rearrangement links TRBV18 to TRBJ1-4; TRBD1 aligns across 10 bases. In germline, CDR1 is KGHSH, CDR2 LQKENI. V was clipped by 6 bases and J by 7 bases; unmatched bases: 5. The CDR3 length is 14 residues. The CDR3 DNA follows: TGTGCCAGCTCTCAGGGACAGGGGCCTGAAAAACTGTTTTTT. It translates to CASSQGQGPEKLFF.

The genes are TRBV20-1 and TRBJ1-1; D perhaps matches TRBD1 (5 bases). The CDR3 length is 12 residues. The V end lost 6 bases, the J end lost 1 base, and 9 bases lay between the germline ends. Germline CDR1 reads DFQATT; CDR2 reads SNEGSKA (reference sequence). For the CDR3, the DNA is TGCAGTGCCTTTCAGGGGAACACTGAAGCTTTCTTT. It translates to CSAFQGNTEAFF.

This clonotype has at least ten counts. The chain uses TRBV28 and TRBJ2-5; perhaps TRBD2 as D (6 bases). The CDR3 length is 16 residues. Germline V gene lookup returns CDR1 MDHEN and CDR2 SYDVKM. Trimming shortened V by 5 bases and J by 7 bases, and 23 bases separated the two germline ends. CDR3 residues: CASSTPGSGAPGTQYF. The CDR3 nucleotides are TGTGCCAGCAGTACTCCGGGTAGCGGAGCCCCCGGGACCCAGTACTTC. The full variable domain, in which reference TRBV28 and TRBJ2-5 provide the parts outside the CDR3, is DVKVTQSSRYLVKRTGEKVFLECVQDMDHENMFWYRQDPGLGLRLIYFSYDVKMKEKGDIPEGYSVSREKKERFSLILESASTNQTSMYLCASSTPGSGAPGTQYFGPGTRLLVL.